One sample yielded the 27 T cell receptor beta chains listed below, sequenced in a study of T cell changes during pregnancy in multiple sclerosis. Clones were sequenced by immunoSEQ multiplex PCR, and TCRdb holds only the in-frame ones, with some missing. This table holds some 97,000 clones, about 92% found once. Sequencing was performed on peripheral blood, taken in the second trimester of pregnancy. These receptor sequences come from a female donor with multiple sclerosis, enrolled in a pregnancy study.

The chain's CDR3 is CASSLDTASSTDTQYF. CDR3 sequence (DNA): TGCGCCAGCAGCTTGGATACAGCCAGTTCCACAGATACGCAGTATTTT. The chain recombines TRBV5-1 with TRBJ2-3; D is unresolved. V lost 0 bases and J lost 2, with 13 bases in between. Germline CDR1 SGHRS, CDR2 YFSETQ. The CDR3 totals 16 residues.

V is TRBV5-4 and J is TRBJ2-5; D gene ambiguous. Germline V CDR1 and CDR2: SGHNT, YYREEE (reference sequence). The CDR3 has 15 residues. V was shortened by 4 bases and J by 7 bases, with 20 bases between the two germline ends. CDR3 nucleotide sequence: TGTGCCAGCAGCCTTATCCACAAGGAGCCGTTGACCCAGTACTTC. Its protein product is CASSLIHKEPLTQYF. Filled out from reference TRBV5-4 and TRBJ2-5, the complete variable domain reads ETGVTQSPTHLIKTRGQQVTLRCSSQSGHNTVSWYQQALGQGPQFIFQYYREEENGRGNFPPRFSGLQFPNYSSELNVNALELDDSALYLCASSLIHKEPLTQYFGPGTRLLVL.

V and J are TRBV2 and TRBJ2-1, with a tentative D call TRBD1 (7 bases). Trimming left V 5 bases short and J 7 bases short, with 9 bases between. The germline CDR1 and CDR2 sequences are SNHLY and FYNNEI. The CDR3 is made up of 12 amino acids. The CDR3: CASSPGGNEQFF. CDR3 DNA: TGTGCCAGCAGTCCAGGGGGGAATGAGCAGTTCTTC.

The rearrangement joins TRBV5-4 to TRBJ2-1, with D possibly being TRBD2 (6 bases). V lost 4 bases and J 3 bases, leaving 14 bases between the germline ends. The CDR3 contains 15 residues. Germline lookup yields CDR1 SGHNT and CDR2 YYREEE (reference sequence). The chain's CDR3 is CASSPVSGVYNEQFF. The CDR3 nucleotides read TGTGCCAGCAGCCCGGTTTCGGGAGTCTACAATGAGCAGTTCTTC.

The chain links TRBV2 to TRBJ1-5, with 8 bases lining up with TRBD1. The V gene's germline CDR1 is SNHLY and CDR2 FYNNEI. Trimming removed 4 bases from V and 1 base from J; junction bases left unmatched: 3. CDR3 length: 15 residues. CDR3 bases: TGTGCCAGCAGTGGGGACAGGAGGAGCAATCAGCCCCAGCATTTT. It translates to CASSGDRRSNQPQHF.

This clone appeared once. The chain carries TRBV30 and TRBJ2-1; perhaps TRBD2 as D (6 bases). Per germline, CDR1 GTSNPN and CDR2 SVGIG (reference sequence). This CDR3 has 17 amino acids. V gave up 0 bases and J gave up 3 bases, with 18 bases separating them. The CDR3 nucleotides read TGTGCCTGGAGTGTAAGGGGACTCCGACTCTACTACAATGAGCAGTTCTTC. It yields the protein CAWSVRGLRLYYNEQFF.

The V call is TRBV29-1, the J call TRBJ1-6; D is unresolved. The ends were cut back, 2 bases at V and 9 bases at J, with 11 bases in the middle. This CDR3 has 13 amino acids. CDR1 is SQVTM, CDR2 ANQGSEA, per germline. The CDR3: CSVEPAPGSPLHF. The CDR3 DNA is TGCAGCGTTGAACCGGCCCCGGGTTCACCCCTCCACTTT.

In DNA form, the CDR3 reads TGTGCCAGCAGCCTGCGGACAGGGACCTTTGAAAACACCATATATTTT. It translates to CASSLRTGTFENTIYF. The chain uses TRBV5-4 and TRBJ1-3; the match to TRBD1 covers 8 bases. V was clipped by 4 bases and J by 6 bases; unmatched bases: 12. Germline V lookup: CDR1 SGHNT, CDR2 YYREEE (reference sequence). The CDR3 runs to 16 residues.

The V call is TRBV5-1, the J call TRBJ1-1, with TRBD1 identical over 10 bases. The CDR3 length is 17 residues. The junction had 12 bases not matched to a gene; V was cut back by 4 bases and J by 3 bases. Germline CDR1 is SGHRS and CDR2 is YFSETQ. This CDR3 is CASSLLGQGGLDTEAFF. DNA for the CDR3: TGCGCCAGCAGCCTACTCGGACAGGGGGGATTAGACACTGAAGCTTTCTTT.

The chain couples TRBV25-1 to TRBJ2-5; 8 nucleotides line up with TRBD2. Germline trimming cut 2 bases from V and 1 base from J; bases unmatched to any gene: 9. Germline assignment: CDR1 MGHDK and CDR2 SYGVNS. This CDR3 is 17 amino acids long. The CDR3 nucleotides read TGTGCCAGCAGTGAACGGCTAGCGGGCGGATTCCAAGAGACCCAGTACTTC. It translates to CASSERLAGGFQETQYF.

The CDR3 DNA reads as TGCGCCAGCAGCTTGACTAGCGGGACAGATACGCAGTATTTT. This encodes CASSLTSGTDTQYF. This sequence joins TRBV5-1 and TRBJ2-3; 9 bases are a match to TRBD2. J was trimmed by 3 bases and V by 1 base; bases with no gene match: 0. This CDR3 is built from 14 residues. CDR1 is SGHRS, CDR2 YFSETQ, per germline.

The V call is TRBV29-1, the J call TRBJ2-2; 9 nucleotides agree with TRBD2. The CDR3 contains 14 residues. Germline lookup yields CDR1 SQVTM and CDR2 ANQGSEA. The V segment lost 6 bases and the J segment 3 bases; nucleotides outside the gene matches: 5. The CDR3 sequence is CSVKTSGDTGELFF. CDR3 DNA sequence: TGCAGCGTCAAGACTAGCGGCGACACCGGGGAGCTGTTTTTT.

The V and J genes are TRBV11-2 and TRBJ2-7; TRBD2 aligns across 10 bases. This CDR3 contains 15 residues. Trimming removed 5 bases from V and 5 bases from J; junction bases left unmatched: 9. CDR1 is SGHAT and CDR2 is FQNNGV in the germline V gene. This chain's CDR3 is CASSPRVAGGHEQYF. The CDR3 coding sequence is TGTGCCAGCAGCCCTAGGGTAGCGGGAGGCCACGAGCAGTACTTC.

The V and J genes are TRBV11-2 and TRBJ1-4; no clear D. Germline V gene lookup returns CDR1 SGHAT and CDR2 FQNNGV. Trimming pared 4 bases from V and 11 bases from J, leaving 14 bases between. This CDR3 is 13 amino acids long. CDR3 nucleotides: TGTGCCAGCAGCTCCTTGAGCGGTGCTAAACTGTTTTTT. This gives the protein CASSSLSGAKLFF. The full variable domain, in which reference TRBV11-2 and TRBJ1-4 provide the parts outside the CDR3, is EAGVAQSPRYKIIEKRQSVAFWCNPISGHATLYWYQQILGQGPKLLIQFQNNGVVDDSQLPKDRFSAERLKGVDSTLKIQPAKLEDSAVYLCASSSLSGAKLFFGSGTQLSVL.

This chain connects TRBV7-9 to TRBJ2-7; the match to TRBD1 covers 9 bases. Germline V gene lookup returns CDR1 SEHNR and CDR2 FQNEAQ (reference sequence). This CDR3 region has 14 residues. With 6 bases clipped from V and 3 bases from J, the junction kept 6 bases outside the gene matches. The CDR3 loop reads CASSGTGSGYEQYF. The CDR3 DNA reads TGTGCCAGCAGTGGGACAGGGAGCGGCTACGAGCAGTACTTC. Based on the CDR3 plus reference TRBV7-9 and TRBJ2-7, the full variable domain is DTGVSQNPRHKITKRGQNVTFRCDPISEHNRLYWYRQTLGQGPEFLTYFQNEAQLEKSRLLSDRFSAERPKGSFSTLEIQRTEQGDSAMYLCASSGTGSGYEQYFGPGTRLTVT.

As concerns this clone: At one of its ends the junction is not consistent with the germline gene, which may arise from a read error. V is TRBV9 and J is TRBJ2-2, with 11 bases fitting TRBD1. The CDR3 is 17 residues long. The germline V gene encodes CDR1 SGDLS and CDR2 YYNGEE. The CDR3 loop is CASSVGGTGGNAGELFF. In nucleotides, the CDR3 is TGTGCCAGCAGCGTAGGTGGGACAGGGGGGAACGCCGGGGAGCTGTTTTTT.

The rearrangement uses TRBV5-1 and TRBJ1-1; D is undetermined. The CDR3 has 14 amino acids. The V gene's germline CDR1 is SGHRS and CDR2 YFSETQ. V shed 0 bases and J shed 4 bases, with 10 bases lying between them. The CDR3 DNA is TGCGCCAGCAGCTTGGCGGAGGCGCCCACTGAAGCTTTCTTT. The encoded protein is CASSLAEAPTEAFF.

V usage is TRBV15 and J usage is TRBJ2-5; TRBD1 matches at 9 bases. Germline CDR1 is LNHNV and CDR2 is YYDKDF (reference sequence). CDR3 length: 15 amino acids. V shed 3 bases and J 7 bases; nucleotides not matched to a gene: 9. DNA for the CDR3: TGTGCCACCAGCAGGGACAGGGGAAGGGTCGGGACCCAGTACTTC. It translates to CATSRDRGRVGTQYF.

With regard to this clone: In the same sample, other DNA sequences code for this CDR3. The CDR3 spells CASSQFSGGAQYF. As DNA, the CDR3 is TGCGCCAGCAGCCAATTTAGCGGGGGGGCCCAGTACTTC. The rearrangement joins TRBV4-1 to TRBJ2-5; 11 bases line up with TRBD2. This CDR3 is 13 amino acids long. V lost 2 bases to trimming and J lost 9 bases; unmatched junction nucleotides: 2. Germline lookup yields CDR1 MGHRA and CDR2 YSYEKL.

The gene calls are TRBV27 and TRBJ1-1; 8 nucleotides line up with TRBD1. The V gene's germline CDR1 is MNHEY and CDR2 SMNVEV (reference sequence). The CDR3 totals 13 residues. V gave up 5 bases and J gave up 7 bases; unmatched junction bases: 6. The CDR3 bases are TGTGCCAGCAGTATGACAGGGGCGAATGAAGCTTTCTTT. Protein product: CASSMTGANEAFF.

The genes are TRBV19 and TRBJ1-4; maybe TRBD1 (6 bases). V gave up 4 bases and J gave up 3 bases, with 9 bases separating them. This CDR3 has 14 amino acids. Germline-derived CDR1 and CDR2 are LNHDA and SQIVND (reference sequence). CDR3: CASSKRTANEKLFF. CDR3 nucleotide sequence: TGTGCCAGTAGTAAGAGGACAGCTAATGAAAAACTGTTTTTT.

This sequence joins TRBV6-1 and TRBJ2-2; 7 nucleotides align to TRBD2. The V segment lost 2 bases and the J segment 0 bases; nucleotides outside the gene matches: 9. The CDR3 consists of 18 residues. Germline V lookup: CDR1 MNHNS, CDR2 SASEGT. The CDR3 loop reads CASSEWPMAGANTGELFF. CDR3 DNA sequence: TGTGCCAGCAGTGAATGGCCGATGGCGGGGGCGAACACCGGGGAGCTGTTTTTT.

The rearrangement links TRBV19 to TRBJ2-1; 8 bases are shared with TRBD2. This CDR3 has 18 residues. Germline-derived CDR1 and CDR2 are LNHDA and SQIVND (reference sequence). V dropped 1 base and J dropped 4; count of bases not matched to a gene: 12. The CDR3 sequence: CASSIAPTGTRNYNEQFF. DNA for the CDR3: TGTGCCAGTAGTATAGCCCCAACCGGGACTAGGAATTACAATGAGCAGTTCTTC. The whole variable domain, remainder taken from reference TRBV19 and TRBJ2-1, is DGGITQSPKYLFRKEGQNVTLSCEQNLNHDAMYWYRQDPGQGLRLIYYSQIVNDFQKGDIAEGYSVSREKKESFPLTVTSAQKNPTAFYLCASSIAPTGTRNYNEQFFGPGTRLTVL.

The rearrangement uses TRBV6-4 and TRBJ2-3, with 7 bases aligning to TRBD2. The CDR3 has 15 residues. The germline V gene has CDR1 MRHNA and CDR2 SNTAGT. Unmatched junction bases numbered 5, after V lost 3 bases and J lost 2 bases. The CDR3 DNA follows: TGTGCCAGCAGTGAGTTGGCGGGAGCCACAGATACGCAGTATTTT. This encodes CASSELAGATDTQYF.

This clone is a singleton in its sample. The chain employs TRBV2 and TRBJ2-1, with 13 nucleotides matching TRBD2. The CDR3 is 13 amino acids. Germline CDR1 SNHLY, CDR2 FYNNEI. Trimming removed 3 bases from V and 10 bases from J; junction bases left unmatched: 0. The CDR3 here is CASSEGLAGEQFF. The CDR3 DNA sequence: TGTGCCAGCAGTGAGGGACTAGCGGGGGAGCAGTTCTTC.

The genes are TRBV19 and TRBJ2-1; D is unclear. CDR1 and CDR2 (germline): LNHDA, SQIVND (reference sequence). V shed 4 bases and J shed 0 bases, with 10 bases lying between them. The CDR3 covers 15 residues. The CDR3 reads CASSSPGSSYNEQFF. The CDR3, as DNA: TGTGCCAGTAGTAGCCCGGGTAGCTCCTACAATGAGCAGTTCTTC.

This chain joins TRBV6-6 and TRBJ2-7, with 7 bases aligning to TRBD1. The CDR3 is 15 residues long. J was trimmed by 2 bases and V by 2 bases; bases with no gene match: 6. Germline values: CDR1 MNHNY, CDR2 SVGAGI (reference sequence). The CDR3 loop reads CASSYPGTVAYEQYF. CDR3 coding DNA: TGTGCCAGCAGTTACCCCGGGACAGTGGCCTACGAGCAGTACTTC.